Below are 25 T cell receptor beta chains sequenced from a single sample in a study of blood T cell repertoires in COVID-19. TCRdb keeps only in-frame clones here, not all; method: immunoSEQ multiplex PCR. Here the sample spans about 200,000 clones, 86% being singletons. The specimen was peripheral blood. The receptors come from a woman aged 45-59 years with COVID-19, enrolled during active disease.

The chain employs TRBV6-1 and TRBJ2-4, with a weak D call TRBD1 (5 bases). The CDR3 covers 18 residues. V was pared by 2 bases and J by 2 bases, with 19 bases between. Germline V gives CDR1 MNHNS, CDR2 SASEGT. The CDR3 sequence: CASSETPSGMSSKNIQYF. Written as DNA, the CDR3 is TGTGCCAGCAGTGAAACGCCCTCAGGGATGTCCTCCAAAAACATTCAGTACTTC.

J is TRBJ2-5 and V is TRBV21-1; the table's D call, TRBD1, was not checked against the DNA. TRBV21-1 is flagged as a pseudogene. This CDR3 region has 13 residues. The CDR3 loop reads CASRNRGRETQYF. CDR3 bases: TGTGCCAGCAGAAACAGGGGGCGGGAGACCCAGTACTTC.

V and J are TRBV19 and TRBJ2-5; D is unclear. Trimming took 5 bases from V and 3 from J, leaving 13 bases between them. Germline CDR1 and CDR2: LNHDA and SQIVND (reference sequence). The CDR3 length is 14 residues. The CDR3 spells CASSVDPAEETQYF. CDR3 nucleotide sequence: TGTGCCAGTAGTGTGGATCCTGCGGAAGAGACCCAGTACTTC.

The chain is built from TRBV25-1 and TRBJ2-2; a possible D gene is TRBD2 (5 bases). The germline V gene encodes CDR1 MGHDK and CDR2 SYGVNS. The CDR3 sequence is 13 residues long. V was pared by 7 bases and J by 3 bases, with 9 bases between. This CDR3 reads CASNRGDTGELFF. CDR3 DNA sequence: TGTGCCAGCAACCGGGGAGACACCGGGGAGCTGTTTTTT.

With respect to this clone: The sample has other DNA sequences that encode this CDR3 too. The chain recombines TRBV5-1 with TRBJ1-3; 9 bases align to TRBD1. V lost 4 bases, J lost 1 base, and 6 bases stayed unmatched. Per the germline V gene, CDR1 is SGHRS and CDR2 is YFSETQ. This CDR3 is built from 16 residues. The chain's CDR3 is CASSPGTGWSGNTIYF. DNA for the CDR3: TGCGCCAGCAGCCCCGGGACAGGGTGGTCTGGAAACACCATATATTTT.

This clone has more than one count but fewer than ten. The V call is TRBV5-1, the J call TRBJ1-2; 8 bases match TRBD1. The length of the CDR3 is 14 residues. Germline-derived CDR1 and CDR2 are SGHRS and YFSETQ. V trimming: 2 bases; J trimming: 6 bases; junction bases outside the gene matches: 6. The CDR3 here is CASSFMTGVHGYTF. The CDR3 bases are TGCGCCAGCAGCTTCATGACAGGGGTGCATGGCTACACCTTC.

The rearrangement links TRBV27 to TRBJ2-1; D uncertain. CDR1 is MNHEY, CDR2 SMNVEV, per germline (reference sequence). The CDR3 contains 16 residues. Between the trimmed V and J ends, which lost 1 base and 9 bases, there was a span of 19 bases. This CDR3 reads CASSLFSGHGYGEQFF. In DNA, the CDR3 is TGTGCCAGCAGTTTATTCTCTGGGCACGGCTACGGTGAGCAGTTCTTC.

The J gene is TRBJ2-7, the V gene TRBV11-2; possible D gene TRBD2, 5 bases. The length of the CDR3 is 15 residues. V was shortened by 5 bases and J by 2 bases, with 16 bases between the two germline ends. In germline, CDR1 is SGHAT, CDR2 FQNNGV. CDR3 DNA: TGTGCCAGCAGCCTCCGCCCCGAGGGAACCTACGAGCAGTACTTC. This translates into CASSLRPEGTYEQYF.

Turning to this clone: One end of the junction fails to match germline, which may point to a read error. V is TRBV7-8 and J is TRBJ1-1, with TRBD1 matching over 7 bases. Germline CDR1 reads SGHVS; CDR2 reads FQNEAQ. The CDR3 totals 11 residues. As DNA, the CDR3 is TGTGCCAGCAGCCAAGGGTTGGTGACAGGGTGG. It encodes CASSQGLVTGW.

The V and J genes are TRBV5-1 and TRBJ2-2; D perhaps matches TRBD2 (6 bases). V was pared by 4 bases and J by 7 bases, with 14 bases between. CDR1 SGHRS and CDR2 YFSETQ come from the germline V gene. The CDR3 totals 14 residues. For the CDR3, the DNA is TGCGCCAGCAGCGACTGGACTAAGCGCGGGGAGCTGTTTTTT. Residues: CASSDWTKRGELFF.

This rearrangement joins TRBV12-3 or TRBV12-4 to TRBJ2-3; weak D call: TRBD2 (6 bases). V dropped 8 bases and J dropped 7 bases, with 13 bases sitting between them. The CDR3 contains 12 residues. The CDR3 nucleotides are TGTGCCAGCGGGGGGACGCGGCATACGCAGTATTTT. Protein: CASGGTRHTQYF.

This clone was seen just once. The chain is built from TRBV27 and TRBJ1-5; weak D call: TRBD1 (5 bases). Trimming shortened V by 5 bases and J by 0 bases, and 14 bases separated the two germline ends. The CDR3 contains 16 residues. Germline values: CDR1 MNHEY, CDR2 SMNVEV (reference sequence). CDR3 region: CASSLTGPYSNQPQHF. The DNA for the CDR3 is TGTGCCAGCAGTCTCACAGGACCTTATAGCAATCAGCCCCAGCATTTT.

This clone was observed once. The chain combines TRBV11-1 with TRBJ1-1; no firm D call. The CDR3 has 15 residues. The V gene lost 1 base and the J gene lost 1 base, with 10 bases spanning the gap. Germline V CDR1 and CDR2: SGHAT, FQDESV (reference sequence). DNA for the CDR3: TGTGCCAGCAGCTTAGGGGCCCCCGGGAACACTGAAGCTTTCTTT. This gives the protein CASSLGAPGNTEAFF.

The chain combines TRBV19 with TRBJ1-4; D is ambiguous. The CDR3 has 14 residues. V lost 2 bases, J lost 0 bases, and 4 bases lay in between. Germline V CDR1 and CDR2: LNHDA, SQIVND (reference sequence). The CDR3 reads CASSIQATNEKLFF. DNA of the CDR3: TGTGCCAGTAGTATACAGGCAACTAATGAAAAACTGTTTTTT.

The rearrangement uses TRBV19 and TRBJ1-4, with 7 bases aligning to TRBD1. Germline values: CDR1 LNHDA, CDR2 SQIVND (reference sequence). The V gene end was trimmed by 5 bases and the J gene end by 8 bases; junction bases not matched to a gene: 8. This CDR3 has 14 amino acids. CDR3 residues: CASSHRDSGEKLFF. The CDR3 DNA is TGTGCCAGTAGTCACCGGGACAGTGGCGAAAAACTGTTTTTT.

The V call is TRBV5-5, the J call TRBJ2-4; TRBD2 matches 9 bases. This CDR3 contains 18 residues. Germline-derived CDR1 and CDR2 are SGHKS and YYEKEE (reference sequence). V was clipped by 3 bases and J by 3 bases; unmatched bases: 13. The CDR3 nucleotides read TGTGCCAGCAGCTCGGGACTAGCCCACGATGGCAGCAAAAACATTCAGTACTTC. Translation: CASSSGLAHDGSKNIQYF.

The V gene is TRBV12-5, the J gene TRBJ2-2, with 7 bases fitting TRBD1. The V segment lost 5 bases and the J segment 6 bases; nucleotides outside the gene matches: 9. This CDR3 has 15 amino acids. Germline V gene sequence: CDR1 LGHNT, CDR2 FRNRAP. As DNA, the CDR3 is TGTGCTAGTGGTCCCCAGGGGGACGATGCCGGGGAGCTGTTTTTT. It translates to CASGPQGDDAGELFF.

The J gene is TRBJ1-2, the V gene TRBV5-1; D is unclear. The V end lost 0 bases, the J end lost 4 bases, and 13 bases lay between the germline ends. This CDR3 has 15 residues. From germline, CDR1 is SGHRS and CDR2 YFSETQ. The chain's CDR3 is CASSLESGIPYGYTF. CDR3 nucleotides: TGCGCCAGCAGCTTGGAGTCGGGGATTCCCTATGGCTACACCTTC.

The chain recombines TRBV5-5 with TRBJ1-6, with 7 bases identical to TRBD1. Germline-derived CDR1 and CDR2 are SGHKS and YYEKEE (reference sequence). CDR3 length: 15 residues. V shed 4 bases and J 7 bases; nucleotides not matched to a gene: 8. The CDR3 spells CASSLAGTDNSPLHF. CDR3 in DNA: TGTGCCAGCAGCCTCGCCGGGACAGACAATTCACCCCTCCACTTT.

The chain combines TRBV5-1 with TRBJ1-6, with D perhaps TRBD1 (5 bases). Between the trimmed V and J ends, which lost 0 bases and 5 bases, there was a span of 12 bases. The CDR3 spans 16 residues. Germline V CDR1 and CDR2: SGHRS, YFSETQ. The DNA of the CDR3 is TGCGCCAGCAGCTTGGAGCTGGGAGGGGATAATTCACCCCTCCACTTT. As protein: CASSLELGGDNSPLHF.

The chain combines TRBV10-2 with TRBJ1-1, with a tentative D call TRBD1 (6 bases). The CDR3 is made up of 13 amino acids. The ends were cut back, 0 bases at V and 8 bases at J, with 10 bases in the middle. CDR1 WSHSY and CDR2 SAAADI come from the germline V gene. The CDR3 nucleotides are TGCGCCAGCAGTGAGTCGGGGGCTCCGGAAGCTTTCTTT. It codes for CASSESGAPEAFF.

The CDR3: CASSLGTGFSYTF. The CDR3 DNA follows: TGTGCCAGCAGTTTGGGGACAGGGTTTAGCTACACCTTC. The chain combines TRBV12-3 or TRBV12-4 with TRBJ1-2, with 9 positions matching TRBD1. J lost 9 bases, V lost 3 bases, and 5 bases had no gene match. The CDR3 extends over 13 amino acids.

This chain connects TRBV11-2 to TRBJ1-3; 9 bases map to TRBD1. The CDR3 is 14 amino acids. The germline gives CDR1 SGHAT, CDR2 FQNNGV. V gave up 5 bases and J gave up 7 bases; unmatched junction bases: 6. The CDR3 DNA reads TGTGCCAGCAGCCCCGCGACAGGGGGTAACACCATATATTTT. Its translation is CASSPATGGNTIYF.

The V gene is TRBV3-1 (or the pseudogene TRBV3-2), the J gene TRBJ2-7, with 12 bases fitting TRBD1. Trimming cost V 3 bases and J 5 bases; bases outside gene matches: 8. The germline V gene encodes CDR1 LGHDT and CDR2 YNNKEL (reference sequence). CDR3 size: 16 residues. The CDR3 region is CASSHGTGGGLDEQYF. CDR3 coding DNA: TGTGCCAGCAGCCACGGGACAGGGGGCGGTTTAGACGAGCAGTACTTC.

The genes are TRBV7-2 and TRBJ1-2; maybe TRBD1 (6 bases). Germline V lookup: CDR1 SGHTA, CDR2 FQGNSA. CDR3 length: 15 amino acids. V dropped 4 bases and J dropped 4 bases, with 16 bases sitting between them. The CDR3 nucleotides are TGTGCCAGCAGCTCCTTGGGGAGGGGGAGCTATGGCTACACCTTC. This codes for CASSSLGRGSYGYTF.